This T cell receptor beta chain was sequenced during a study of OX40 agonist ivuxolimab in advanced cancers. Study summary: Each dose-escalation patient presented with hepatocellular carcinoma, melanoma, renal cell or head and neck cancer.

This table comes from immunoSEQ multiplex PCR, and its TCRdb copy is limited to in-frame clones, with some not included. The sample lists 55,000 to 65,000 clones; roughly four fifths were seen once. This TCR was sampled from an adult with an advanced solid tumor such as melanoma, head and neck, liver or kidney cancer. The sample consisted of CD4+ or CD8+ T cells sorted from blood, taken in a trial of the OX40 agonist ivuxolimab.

The CDR3 is CASTRLAGSYNEQFF. The CDR3 DNA reads TGTGCCAGCACTAGACTAGCGGGGAGCTACAATGAGCAGTTCTTC. V usage is TRBV6-5 and J usage is TRBJ2-1; 11 bases are a match to TRBD2. The CDR3 has 15 residues. The junction had 5 bases not matched to a gene; V was cut back by 7 bases and J by 3 bases. The germline gives CDR1 MNHEY, CDR2 SVGAGI.